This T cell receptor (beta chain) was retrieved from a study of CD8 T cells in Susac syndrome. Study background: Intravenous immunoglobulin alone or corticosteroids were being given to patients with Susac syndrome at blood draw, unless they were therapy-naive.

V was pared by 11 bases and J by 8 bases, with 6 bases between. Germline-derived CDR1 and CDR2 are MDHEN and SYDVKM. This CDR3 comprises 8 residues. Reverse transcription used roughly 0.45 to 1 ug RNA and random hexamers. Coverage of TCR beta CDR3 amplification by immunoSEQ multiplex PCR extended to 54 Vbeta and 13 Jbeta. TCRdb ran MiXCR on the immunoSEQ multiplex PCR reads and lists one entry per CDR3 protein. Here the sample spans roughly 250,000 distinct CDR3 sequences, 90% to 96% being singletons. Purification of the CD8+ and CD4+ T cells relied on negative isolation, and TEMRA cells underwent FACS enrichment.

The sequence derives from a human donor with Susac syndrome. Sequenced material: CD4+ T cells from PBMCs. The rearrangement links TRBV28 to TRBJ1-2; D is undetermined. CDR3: CADGGYTF. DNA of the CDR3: TGTGCCGATGGGGGCTACACCTTC.